Here is one T cell receptor (beta chain) with its context. Other DNA sequences from this sample encode an identical CDR3 as well. Germline values: CDR1 MNHEY, CDR2 SMNVEV (reference sequence). The CDR3 extends over 13 amino acids. Trimming stripped 5 bases from V and 1 base from J, with 8 bases between. The record originates from a study of shared clonotypes between healthy human individuals. An assay was performed, and its level was deep. TCRdb keeps only in-frame clones here, not all; method: immunoSEQ multiplex PCR. The sample lists roughly 590,000 clones, just under 97% occurring once. CD45RO-negative, CCR7-positively selected cells formed the naive CD8 fraction, excluding terminally differentiated effector memory CD45RA+ cells.

The sequenced sample was naive CD8+ T cells sorted from blood. The TCR originated in a woman younger than 45 in good health. The rearrangement uses TRBV27 and TRBJ1-1; no firm D call. CDR3: CASSPTGNTEAFF. The CDR3 region has the DNA TGTGCCAGCAGTCCAACGGGGAACACTGAAGCTTTCTTT.